This T cell receptor beta chain was sequenced during a study of shared clonotypes between healthy human individuals. Produced via immunoSEQ multiplex PCR; TCRdb's table is partial and in-frame only. The data show about 1 million clones, with 65% to 80% seen just once and less than 1.5% held by the top ten. There were only Caucasian adults among the donors, and all lived in Nashville, Tennessee. Splitting of CD4+ cells produced CD45RA+ naive and CD45RA-negative memory subsets. V lost 3 bases, J lost 2 bases, and 3 bases stayed unmatched. The CDR3 totals 15 residues. Per the germline V gene, CDR1 is SGHAT and CDR2 is FQNNGV.

The rearrangement uses TRBV11-2 and TRBJ2-5; 10 nucleotides align to TRBD1. The sequence was obtained from a man aged 18 to 30 in good health. Input material: memory CD4+ T cells sorted from blood. As to subset: CD45RA-negative fraction. CDR3 sequence: CASSLGQGLQETQYF. The CDR3 bases are TGTGCCAGCAGCTTGGGACAGGGGCTTCAAGAGACCCAGTACTTC.